The T cell receptor beta chain described here comes from a study of blood T cell repertoires in COVID-19. Only in-frame clones appear in the TCRdb table, and some are missing; sequencing was by immunoSEQ multiplex PCR. The table lists 85,000 to 130,000 clones, around 90% of them singletons. Germline loops: CDR1 MNHNS, CDR2 SASEGT. V was trimmed by 0 bases and J by 0 bases, leaving 15 bases between them. The CDR3 has 19 amino acids. The chain recombines TRBV6-1 with TRBJ1-6, with D perhaps matching TRBD1 (5 bases). The sequenced sample was peripheral blood. The receptor comes from a woman aged 55 to 70 with acute or convalescent COVID-19. The CDR3 spells CASSEALAKGDSYNSPLHF. DNA of the CDR3: TGTGCCAGCAGTGAAGCGCTTGCTAAAGGGGACTCCTATAATTCACCCCTCCACTTT.